This record covers a single T cell receptor beta chain. Its antigen is not identified. CD8 cells classed as naive were CD45RO-negative and positively selected for CCR7, excluding terminally differentiated effector memory CD45RA+ cells. The donor population consisted of healthy HIV-negative adults with no recent acute infections or vaccinations. The CDR3 has 16 amino acids. Per germline, CDR1 SGHVS and CDR2 FNYEAQ. The trim removed 1 base at V and 1 base at J, leaving 7 bases unmatched. These data are taken from a study of shared clonotypes between healthy human individuals. Study-wide findings and caveats: The expectation was that sequencing depth would affect clonotype sharing among donors. The study sampled only blood, and tissue repertoires likely differ.

Repertoires were generated with immunoSEQ multiplex PCR, while TCRdb's copy carries only in-frame clones and drops some. The sample has 1.5 million to 2.5 million clones; about 95% are singletons. The chain links TRBV7-6 to TRBJ2-7; 7 bases line up with TRBD1. The specimen sequenced was naive CD8+ T cells sorted from blood. The receptor was derived from a man younger than 30 in good health. The CDR3 DNA follows: TGTGCCAGCAGCTTAGGCGTGGTCAGGGGGTCCTACGAGCAGTACTTC. It encodes CASSLGVVRGSYEQYF.